The text below deals with one TCR beta chain. Antigen: not known. This sample was included in a study of identical twins. Study-wide results and caveats: Within monozygotic twins, out-of-frame TCR alpha sharing was underestimated by the models.

TCRdb processed the 5' RACE reads anew with MiXCR; each CDR3 protein has one entry. The sample lists about 530,000 distinct CDR3 sequences; around 22% were seen once. V lost 3 bases to trimming and J lost 4 bases, with 12 bases between them. This CDR3 has 14 residues. From germline, CDR1 is SGHRS and CDR2 YFSETQ. This sample also appeared in a second study, on yellow fever vaccine responses in identical twins.

The sequence derives from a woman younger than 35 in good health. Sequenced sample: CD4+ T cells sorted from blood. This sequence joins TRBV5-1 and TRBJ2-3; D is possibly TRBD1 (5 bases). The CDR3 DNA is TGCGCCAGCAGCTCAAAGCAGGGTTCAGATACGCAGTATTTT. Residues: CASSSKQGSDTQYF.